This T cell receptor beta chain comes out of a study of blood T cells in healthy people across ages. Study-level results: Long-lived donors exceeded aged donors in naive CD4+ cells and diversity.

Each sample used at least 6 million PBMCs. The germline V gene has CDR1 SGHTA and CDR2 FQGNSA. The CDR3 is made up of 15 amino acids. Sample-barcoded 5' priming and a J-beta primer mix drove a second PCR of about 6 to 11 cycles. MiXCR was run by TCRdb on the 5' RACE reads, yielding one entry per CDR3 protein. The sample has a few hundred thousand distinct CDR3 sequences, 50% to 60% seen once. As to this clonotype: Antigen: not known.

The chain is built from TRBV7-2 and TRBJ2-3, with D possibly TRBD1 on 6 matching bases. The J call is uncertain, as TRBJ1-5 better fits the DNA end. The receptor was derived from a man between 60 and 75 years old in good health. Sequencing input: blood. The DNA for the CDR3 is TGTGCCAGCAGCTTGGACAGAGGCCGCACAGATACGCAGCATTTT. Translated: CASSLDRGRTDTQHF.